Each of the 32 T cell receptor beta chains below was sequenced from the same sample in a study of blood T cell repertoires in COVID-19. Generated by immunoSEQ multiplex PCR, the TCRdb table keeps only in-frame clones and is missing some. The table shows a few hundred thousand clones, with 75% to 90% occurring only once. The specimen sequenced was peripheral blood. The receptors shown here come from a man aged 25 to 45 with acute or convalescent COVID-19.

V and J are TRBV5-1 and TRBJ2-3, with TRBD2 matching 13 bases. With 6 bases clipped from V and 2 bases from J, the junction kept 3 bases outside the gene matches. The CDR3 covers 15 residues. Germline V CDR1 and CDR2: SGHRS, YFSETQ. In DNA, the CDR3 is TGCGCCAGCACCGGGACTAGCGGGGACACAGATACGCAGTATTTT. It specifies CASTGTSGDTDTQYF. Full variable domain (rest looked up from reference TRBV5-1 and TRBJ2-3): KAGVTQTPRYLIKTRGQQVTLSCSPISGHRSVSWYQQTPGQGLQFLFEYFSETQRNKGNFPGRFSGRQFSNSRSEMNVSTLELGDSALYLCASTGTSGDTDTQYFGPGTRLTVL.

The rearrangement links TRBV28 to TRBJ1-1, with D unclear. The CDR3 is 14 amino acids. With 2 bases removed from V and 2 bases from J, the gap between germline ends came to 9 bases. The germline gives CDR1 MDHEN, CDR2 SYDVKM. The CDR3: CASSLRRRNTEAFF. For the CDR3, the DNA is TGTGCCAGCAGTTTACGCAGGCGAAACACTGAAGCTTTCTTT.

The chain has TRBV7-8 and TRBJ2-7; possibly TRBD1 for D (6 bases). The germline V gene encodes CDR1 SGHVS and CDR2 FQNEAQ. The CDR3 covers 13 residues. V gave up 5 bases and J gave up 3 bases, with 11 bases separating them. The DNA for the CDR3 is TGTGCCAGCAGCACTACAGGGTTCTACGAGCAGTACTTC. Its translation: CASSTTGFYEQYF.

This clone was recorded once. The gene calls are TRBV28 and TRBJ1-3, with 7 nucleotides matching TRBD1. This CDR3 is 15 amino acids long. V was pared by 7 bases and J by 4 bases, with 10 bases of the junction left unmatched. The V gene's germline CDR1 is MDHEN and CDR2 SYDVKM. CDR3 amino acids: CASKDQGVAGNTIYF. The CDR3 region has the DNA TGTGCCAGCAAAGATCAGGGGGTCGCGGGAAACACCATATATTTT.

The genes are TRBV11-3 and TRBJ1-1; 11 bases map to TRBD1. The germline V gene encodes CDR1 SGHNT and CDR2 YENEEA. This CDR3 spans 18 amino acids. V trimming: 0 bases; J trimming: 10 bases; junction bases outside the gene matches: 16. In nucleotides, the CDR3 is TGTGCCAGCAGCTTAGATCGGCAGGTTTGCCTGGGGACAGGGGGAGCTTTCTTT. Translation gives CASSLDRQVCLGTGGAFF.

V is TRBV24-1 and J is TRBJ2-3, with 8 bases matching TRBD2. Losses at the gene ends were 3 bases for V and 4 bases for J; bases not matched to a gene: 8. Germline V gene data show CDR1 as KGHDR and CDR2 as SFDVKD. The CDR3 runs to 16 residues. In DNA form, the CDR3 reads TGTGCCACCAGTGATCCCCAGCGGGAGCGAGCAGATACGCAGTATTTT. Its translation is CATSDPQRERADTQYF.

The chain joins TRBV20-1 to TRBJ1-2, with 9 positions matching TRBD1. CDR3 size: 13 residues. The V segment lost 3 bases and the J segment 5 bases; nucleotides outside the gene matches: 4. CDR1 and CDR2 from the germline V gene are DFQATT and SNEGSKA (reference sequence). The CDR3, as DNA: TGCAGTGCTAGTAAGGGACAGGGTTATGGCTACACCTTC. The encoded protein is CSASKGQGYGYTF.

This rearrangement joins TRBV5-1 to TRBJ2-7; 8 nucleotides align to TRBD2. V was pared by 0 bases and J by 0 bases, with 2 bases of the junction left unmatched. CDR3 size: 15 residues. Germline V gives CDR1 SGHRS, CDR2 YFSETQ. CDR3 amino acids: CASSLAGTSSYEQYF. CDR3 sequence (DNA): TGCGCCAGCAGCTTGGCCGGGACTAGCTCCTACGAGCAGTACTTC. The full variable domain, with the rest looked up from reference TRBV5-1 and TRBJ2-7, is KAGVTQTPRYLIKTRGQQVTLSCSPISGHRSVSWYQQTPGQGLQFLFEYFSETQRNKGNFPGRFSGRQFSNSRSEMNVSTLELGDSALYLCASSLAGTSSYEQYFGPGTRLTVT.

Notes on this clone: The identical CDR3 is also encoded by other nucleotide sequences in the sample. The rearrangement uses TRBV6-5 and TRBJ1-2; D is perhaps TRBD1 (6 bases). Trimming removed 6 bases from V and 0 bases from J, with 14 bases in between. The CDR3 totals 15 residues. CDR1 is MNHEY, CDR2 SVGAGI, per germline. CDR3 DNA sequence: TGTGCCAGCAGAGCGGGGGGCAGCTCTAACTATGGCTACACCTTC. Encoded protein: CASRAGGSSNYGYTF.

The CDR3: CASSPTTGSTEAFF. For the CDR3, the DNA is TGTGCCAGCTCACCCACGACAGGGTCCACTGAAGCTTTCTTT. The rearrangement joins TRBV18 to TRBJ1-1; 7 positions match TRBD1. The CDR3 has 14 amino acids. The J segment lost 4 bases and the V segment lost 3 bases, leaving 5 bases of the junction unmatched. CDR1 is KGHSH and CDR2 is LQKENI in the germline V gene.

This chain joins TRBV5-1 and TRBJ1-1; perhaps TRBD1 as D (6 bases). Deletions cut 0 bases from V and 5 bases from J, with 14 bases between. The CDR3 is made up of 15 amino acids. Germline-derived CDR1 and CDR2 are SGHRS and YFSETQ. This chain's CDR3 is CASSLVGRGYTEAFF. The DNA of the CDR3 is TGCGCCAGCAGCTTGGTTGGCAGGGGATATACTGAAGCTTTCTTT.

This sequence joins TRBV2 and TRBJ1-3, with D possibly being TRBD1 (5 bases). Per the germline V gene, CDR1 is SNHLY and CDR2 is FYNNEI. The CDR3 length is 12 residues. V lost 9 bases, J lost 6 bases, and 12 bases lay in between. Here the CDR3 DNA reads TGTGCCAGATCGACAGTCGCAAACACCATATATTTT. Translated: CARSTVANTIYF.

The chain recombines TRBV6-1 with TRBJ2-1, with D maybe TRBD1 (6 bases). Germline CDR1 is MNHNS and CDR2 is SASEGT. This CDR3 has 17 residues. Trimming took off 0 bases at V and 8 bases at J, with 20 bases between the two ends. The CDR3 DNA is TGTGCCAGCAGTGAAGCGGCCCCTACACAGGGAAGTCATGAGCAGTTCTTC. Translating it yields CASSEAAPTQGSHEQFF.

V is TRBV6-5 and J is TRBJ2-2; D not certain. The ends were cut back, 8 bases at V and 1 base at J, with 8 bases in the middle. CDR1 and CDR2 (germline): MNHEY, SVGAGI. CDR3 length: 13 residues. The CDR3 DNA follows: TGTGCCAGCTCTTCTATGAACACCGGGGAGCTGTTTTTT. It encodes CASSSMNTGELFF.

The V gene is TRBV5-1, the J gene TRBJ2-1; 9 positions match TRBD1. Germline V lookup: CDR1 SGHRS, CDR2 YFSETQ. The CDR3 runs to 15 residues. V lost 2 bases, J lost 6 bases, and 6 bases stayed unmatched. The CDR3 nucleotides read TGCGCCAGCAGCTTTTTCACAGGGGGCTTCAATGAGCAGTTCTTC. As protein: CASSFFTGGFNEQFF.

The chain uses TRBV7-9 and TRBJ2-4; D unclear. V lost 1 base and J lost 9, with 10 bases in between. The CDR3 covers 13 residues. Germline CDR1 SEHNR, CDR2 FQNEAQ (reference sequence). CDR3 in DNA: TGTGCCAGCAGCTTAGGGAGTGATGGCATTCAGTACTTC. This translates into CASSLGSDGIQYF. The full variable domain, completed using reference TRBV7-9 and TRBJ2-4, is DTGVSQNPRHKITKRGQNVTFRCDPISEHNRLYWYRQTLGQGPEFLTYFQNEAQLEKSRLLSDRFSAERPKGSFSTLEIQRTEQGDSAMYLCASSLGSDGIQYFGAGTRLSVL.

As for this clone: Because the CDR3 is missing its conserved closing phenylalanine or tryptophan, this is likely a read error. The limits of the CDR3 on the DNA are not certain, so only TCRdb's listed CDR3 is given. This CDR3 is CASSQPPGQILL. V is TRBV3-1 (or the pseudogene TRBV3-2) and J is TRBJ1-2; whether TRBD1, the table's D call, matches the DNA was not checked. Germline loops: CDR1 LGHDT, CDR2 YNNKEL (reference sequence). From its first to its last residue, the CDR3 has 12 amino acids.

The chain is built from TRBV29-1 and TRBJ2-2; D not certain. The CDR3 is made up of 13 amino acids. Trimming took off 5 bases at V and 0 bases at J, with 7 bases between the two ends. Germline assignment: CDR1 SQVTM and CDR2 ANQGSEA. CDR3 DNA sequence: TGCAGCGTTCAGGCCGCGAACACCGGGGAGCTGTTTTTT. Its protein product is CSVQAANTGELFF.

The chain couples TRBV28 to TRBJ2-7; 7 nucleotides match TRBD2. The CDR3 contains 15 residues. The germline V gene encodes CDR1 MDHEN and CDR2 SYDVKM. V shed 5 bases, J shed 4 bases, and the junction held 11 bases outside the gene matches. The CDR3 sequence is CASSPPWGGSYEQYF. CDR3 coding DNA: TGTGCCAGCAGTCCCCCGTGGGGCGGGAGTTACGAGCAGTACTTC.

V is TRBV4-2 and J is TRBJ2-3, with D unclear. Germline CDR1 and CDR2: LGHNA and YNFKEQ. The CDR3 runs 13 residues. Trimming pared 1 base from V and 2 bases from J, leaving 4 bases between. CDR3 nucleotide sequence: TGTGCCAGCAGCCAAGGACTCACAGATACGCAGTATTTT. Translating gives CASSQGLTDTQYF.

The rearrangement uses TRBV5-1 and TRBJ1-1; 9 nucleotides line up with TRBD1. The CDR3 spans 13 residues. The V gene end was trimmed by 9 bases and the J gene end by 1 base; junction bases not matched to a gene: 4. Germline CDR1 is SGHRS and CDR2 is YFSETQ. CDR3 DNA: TGCGCCACCAGGGACAGGGAGAACACTGAAGCTTTCTTT. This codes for CATRDRENTEAFF.

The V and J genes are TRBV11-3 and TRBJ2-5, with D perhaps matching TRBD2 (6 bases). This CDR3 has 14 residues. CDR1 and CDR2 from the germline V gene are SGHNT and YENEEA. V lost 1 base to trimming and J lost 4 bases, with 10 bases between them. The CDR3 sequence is CASSLGGGGETQYF. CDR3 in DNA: TGTGCCAGCAGCTTAGGTGGGGGAGGAGAGACCCAGTACTTC.

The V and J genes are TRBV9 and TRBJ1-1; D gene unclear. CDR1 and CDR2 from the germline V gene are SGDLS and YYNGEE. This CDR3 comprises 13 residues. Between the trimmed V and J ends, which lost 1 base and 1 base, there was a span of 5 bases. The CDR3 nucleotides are TGTGCCAGCAGCGTAATCAGGAACACTGAAGCTTTCTTT. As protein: CASSVIRNTEAFF.

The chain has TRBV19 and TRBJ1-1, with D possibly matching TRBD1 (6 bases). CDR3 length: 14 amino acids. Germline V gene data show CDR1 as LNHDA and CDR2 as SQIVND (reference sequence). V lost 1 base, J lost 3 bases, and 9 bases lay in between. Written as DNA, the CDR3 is TGTGCCAGTAGTATAGTTCCAGGGGACACTGAAGCTTTCTTT. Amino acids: CASSIVPGDTEAFF.

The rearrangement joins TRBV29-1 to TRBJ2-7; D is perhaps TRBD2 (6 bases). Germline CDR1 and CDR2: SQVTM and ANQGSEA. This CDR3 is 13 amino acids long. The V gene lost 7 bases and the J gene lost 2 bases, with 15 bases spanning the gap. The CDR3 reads CSAAAPGAYEQYF. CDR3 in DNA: TGCAGCGCCGCCGCCCCGGGAGCCTACGAGCAGTACTTC.

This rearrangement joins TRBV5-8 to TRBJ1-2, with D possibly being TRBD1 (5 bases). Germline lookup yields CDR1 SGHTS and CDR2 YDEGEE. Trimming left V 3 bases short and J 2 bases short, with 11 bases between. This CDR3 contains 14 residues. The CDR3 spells CASSYHRRNYGYTF. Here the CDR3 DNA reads TGTGCCAGCAGCTACCACAGGCGGAACTATGGCTACACCTTC.

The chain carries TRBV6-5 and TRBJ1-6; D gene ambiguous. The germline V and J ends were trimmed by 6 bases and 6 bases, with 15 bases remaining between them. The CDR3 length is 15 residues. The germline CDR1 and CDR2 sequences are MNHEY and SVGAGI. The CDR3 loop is CASSSNPGGNSPLHF. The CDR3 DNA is TGTGCCAGCAGCTCTAACCCCGGAGGTAATTCACCCCTCCACTTT.

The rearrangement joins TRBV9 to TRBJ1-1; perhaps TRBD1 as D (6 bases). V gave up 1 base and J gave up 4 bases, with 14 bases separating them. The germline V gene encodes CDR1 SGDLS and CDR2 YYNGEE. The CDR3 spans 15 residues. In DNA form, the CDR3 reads TGTGCCAGCAGCGTAACTACAGGGTATCCCACTGAAGCTTTCTTT. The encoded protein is CASSVTTGYPTEAFF.

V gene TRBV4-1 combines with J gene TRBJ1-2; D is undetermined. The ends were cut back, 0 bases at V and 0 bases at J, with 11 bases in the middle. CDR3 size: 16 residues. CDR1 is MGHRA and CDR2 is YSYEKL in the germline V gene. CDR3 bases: TGCGCCAGCAGCCAAGATCGCCAGCGAACTAACTATGGCTACACCTTC. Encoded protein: CASSQDRQRTNYGYTF.

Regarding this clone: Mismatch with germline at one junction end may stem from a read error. The CDR3 spells CPSSPGRGGNTEAFF. The CDR3 region has the DNA TGTCCCAGCAGCCCGGGGCGGGGGGGGAACACTGAAGCTTTCTTT. The V and J genes are TRBV28 and TRBJ1-1; D perhaps matches TRBD1 (5 bases). Germline V gene data show CDR1 as MDHEN and CDR2 as SYDVKM. The CDR3 totals 15 residues.

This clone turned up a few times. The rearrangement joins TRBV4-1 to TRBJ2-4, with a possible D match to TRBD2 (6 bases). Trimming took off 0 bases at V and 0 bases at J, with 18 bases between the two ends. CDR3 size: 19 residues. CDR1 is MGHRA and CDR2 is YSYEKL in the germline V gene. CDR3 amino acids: CASSQDGAGRTLAKNIQYF. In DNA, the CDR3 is TGCGCCAGCAGCCAAGATGGGGCGGGACGGACACTAGCCAAAAACATTCAGTACTTC.

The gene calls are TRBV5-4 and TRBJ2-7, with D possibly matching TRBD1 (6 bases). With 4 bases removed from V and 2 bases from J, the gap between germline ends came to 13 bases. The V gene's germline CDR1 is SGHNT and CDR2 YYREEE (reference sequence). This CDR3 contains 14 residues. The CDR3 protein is CASSDRRQAYEQYF. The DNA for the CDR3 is TGTGCCAGCAGCGACAGGAGGCAGGCCTACGAGCAGTACTTC.